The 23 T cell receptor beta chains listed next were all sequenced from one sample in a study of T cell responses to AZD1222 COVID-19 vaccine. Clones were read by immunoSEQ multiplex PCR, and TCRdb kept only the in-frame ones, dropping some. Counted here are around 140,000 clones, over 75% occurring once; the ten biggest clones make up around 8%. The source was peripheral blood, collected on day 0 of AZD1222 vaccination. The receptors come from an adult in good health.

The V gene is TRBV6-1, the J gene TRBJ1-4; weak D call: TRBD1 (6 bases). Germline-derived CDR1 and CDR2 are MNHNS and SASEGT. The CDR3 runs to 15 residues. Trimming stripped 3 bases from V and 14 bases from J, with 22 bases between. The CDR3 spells CASSDLGGSPGVLFF. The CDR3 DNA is TGTGCCAGCAGTGATCTCGGAGGGTCACCAGGGGTGCTGTTTTTT.

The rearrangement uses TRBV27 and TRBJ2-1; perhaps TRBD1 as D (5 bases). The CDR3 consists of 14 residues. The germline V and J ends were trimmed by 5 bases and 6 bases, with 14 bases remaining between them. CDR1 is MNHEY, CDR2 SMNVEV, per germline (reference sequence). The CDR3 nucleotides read TGTGCCAGCAGTCGCCTTAGGGGATTCAATGAGCAGTTCTTC. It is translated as CASSRLRGFNEQFF.

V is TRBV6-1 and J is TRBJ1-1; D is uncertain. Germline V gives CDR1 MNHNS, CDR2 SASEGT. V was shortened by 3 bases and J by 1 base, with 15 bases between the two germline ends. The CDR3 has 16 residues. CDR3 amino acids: CASSDGFGRANTEAFF. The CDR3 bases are TGTGCCAGCAGTGATGGCTTTGGGCGGGCGAACACTGAAGCTTTCTTT.

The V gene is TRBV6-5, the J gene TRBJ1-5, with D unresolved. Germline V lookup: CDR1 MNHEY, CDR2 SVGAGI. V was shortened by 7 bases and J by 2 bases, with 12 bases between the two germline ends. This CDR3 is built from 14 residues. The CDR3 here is CASTPVIGNQPQHF. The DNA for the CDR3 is TGTGCCAGCACTCCGGTCATCGGCAATCAGCCCCAGCATTTT.

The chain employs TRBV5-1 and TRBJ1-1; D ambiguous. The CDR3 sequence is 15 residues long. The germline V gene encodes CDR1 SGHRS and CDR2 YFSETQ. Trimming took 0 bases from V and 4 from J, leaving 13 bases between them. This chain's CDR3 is CASSLVWGPGTEAFF. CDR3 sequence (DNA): TGCGCCAGCAGCTTGGTATGGGGTCCAGGCACTGAAGCTTTCTTT.

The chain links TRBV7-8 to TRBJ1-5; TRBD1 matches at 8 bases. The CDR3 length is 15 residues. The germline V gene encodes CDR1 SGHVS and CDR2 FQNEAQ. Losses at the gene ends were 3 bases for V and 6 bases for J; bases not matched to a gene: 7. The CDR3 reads CASSFGQGGGQPQHF. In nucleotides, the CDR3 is TGTGCCAGCAGCTTTGGACAGGGAGGGGGTCAGCCCCAGCATTTT. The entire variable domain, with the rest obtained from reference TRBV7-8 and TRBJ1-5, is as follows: GAGVSQSPRYKVAKRGQDVALRCDPISGHVSLFWYQQALGQGPEFLTYFQNEAQLDKSGLPSDRFFAERPEGSVSTLKIQRTQQEDSAVYLCASSFGQGGGQPQHFGDGTRLSIL.

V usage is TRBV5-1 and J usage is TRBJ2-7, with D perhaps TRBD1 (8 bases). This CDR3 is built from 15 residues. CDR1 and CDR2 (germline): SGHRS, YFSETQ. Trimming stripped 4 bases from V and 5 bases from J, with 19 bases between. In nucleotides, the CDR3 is TGCGCCAGCAGCCTGGGGGGGACAGGCGTCAACGAGCAGTACTTC. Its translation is CASSLGGTGVNEQYF.

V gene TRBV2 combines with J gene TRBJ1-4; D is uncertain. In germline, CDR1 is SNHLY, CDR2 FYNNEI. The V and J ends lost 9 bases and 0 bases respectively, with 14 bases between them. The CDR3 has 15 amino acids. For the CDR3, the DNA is TGTGCCAGTGTCCGATTAGACCCAACTAATGAAAAACTGTTTTTT. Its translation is CASVRLDPTNEKLFF.

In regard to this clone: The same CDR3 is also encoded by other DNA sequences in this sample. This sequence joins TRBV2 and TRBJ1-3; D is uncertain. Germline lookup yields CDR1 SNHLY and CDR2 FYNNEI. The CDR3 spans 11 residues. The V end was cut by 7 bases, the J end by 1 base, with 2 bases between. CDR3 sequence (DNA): TGTGCCAGCACTTCTGGAAACACCATATATTTT. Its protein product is CASTSGNTIYF.

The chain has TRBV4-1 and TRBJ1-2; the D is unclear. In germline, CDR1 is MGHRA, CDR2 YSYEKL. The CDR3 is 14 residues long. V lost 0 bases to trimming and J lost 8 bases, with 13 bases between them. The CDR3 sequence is CASSQEEVFTGYTF. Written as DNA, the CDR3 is TGCGCCAGCAGCCAAGAGGAAGTCTTCACCGGCTACACCTTC.

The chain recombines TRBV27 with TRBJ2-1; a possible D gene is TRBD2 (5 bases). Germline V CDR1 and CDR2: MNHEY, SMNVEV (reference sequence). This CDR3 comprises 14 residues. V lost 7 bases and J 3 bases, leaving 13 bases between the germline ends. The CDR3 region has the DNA TGTGCCAGCACCAGGAGCGGTGGCTACAATGAGCAGTTCTTC. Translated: CASTRSGGYNEQFF.

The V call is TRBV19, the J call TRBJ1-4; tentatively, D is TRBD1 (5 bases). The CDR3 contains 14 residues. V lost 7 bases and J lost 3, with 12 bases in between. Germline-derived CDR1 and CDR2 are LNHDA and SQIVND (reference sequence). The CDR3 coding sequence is TGTGCCAGTACCCCCGGGACGGCTAATGAAAAACTGTTTTTT. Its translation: CASTPGTANEKLFF.

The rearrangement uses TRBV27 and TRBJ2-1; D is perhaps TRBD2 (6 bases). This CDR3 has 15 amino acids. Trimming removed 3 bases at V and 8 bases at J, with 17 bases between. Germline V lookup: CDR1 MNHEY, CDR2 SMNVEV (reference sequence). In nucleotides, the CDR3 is TGTGCCAGCAGTTTTAGCCCTCGGGAGAGTGATGAGCAGTTCTTC. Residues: CASSFSPRESDEQFF.

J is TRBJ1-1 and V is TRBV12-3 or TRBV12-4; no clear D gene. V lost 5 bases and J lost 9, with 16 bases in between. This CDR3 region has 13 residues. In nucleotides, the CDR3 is TGTGCCAGCAGTCTCGGACTGCCCACCAAAGCTTTCTTT. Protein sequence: CASSLGLPTKAFF.

CDR3 coding DNA: TGTGCCAGCAGCGTGTGGAGCACAGATACGCAGTATTTT. Translating gives CASSVWSTDTQYF. The chain uses TRBV5-4 and TRBJ2-3; no clear D. This CDR3 comprises 13 residues. Germline values: CDR1 SGHNT, CDR2 YYREEE (reference sequence). V lost 4 bases and J lost 0, with 6 bases in between.

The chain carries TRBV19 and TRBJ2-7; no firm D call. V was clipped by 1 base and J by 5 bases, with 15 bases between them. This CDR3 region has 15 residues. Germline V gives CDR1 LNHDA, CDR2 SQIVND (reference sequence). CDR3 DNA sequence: TGTGCCAGTAGTATAGTCTCCCCCCCGTTGGACGAGCAGTACTTC. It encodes CASSIVSPPLDEQYF.

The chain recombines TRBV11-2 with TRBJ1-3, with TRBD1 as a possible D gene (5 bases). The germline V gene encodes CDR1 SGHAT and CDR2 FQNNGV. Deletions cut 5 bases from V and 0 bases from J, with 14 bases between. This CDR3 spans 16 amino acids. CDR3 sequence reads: CASSRGTEVSGNTIYF. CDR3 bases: TGTGCCAGCAGCCGAGGGACGGAAGTCTCTGGAAACACCATATATTTT.

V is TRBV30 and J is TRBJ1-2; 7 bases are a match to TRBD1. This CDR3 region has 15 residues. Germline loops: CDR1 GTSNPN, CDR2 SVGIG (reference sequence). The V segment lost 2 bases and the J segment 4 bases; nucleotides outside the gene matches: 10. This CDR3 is CAWSLPGQLFYGYTF. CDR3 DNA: TGTGCCTGGAGTCTCCCGGGACAGCTTTTCTATGGCTACACCTTC. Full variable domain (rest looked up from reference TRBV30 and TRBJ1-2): SQTIHQWPATLVQPVGSPLSLECTVEGTSNPNLYWYRQAAGRGLQLLFYSVGIGQISSEVPQNLSASRPQDRQFILSSKKLLLSDSGFYLCAWSLPGQLFYGYTFGSGTRLTVV.

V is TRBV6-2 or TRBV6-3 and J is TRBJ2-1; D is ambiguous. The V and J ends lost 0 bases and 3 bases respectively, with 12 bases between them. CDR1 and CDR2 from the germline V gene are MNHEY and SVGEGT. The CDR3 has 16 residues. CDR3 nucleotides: TGTGCCAGCAGTTACTCAGGCAGCCCCTTCTACAATGAGCAGTTCTTC. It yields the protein CASSYSGSPFYNEQFF.

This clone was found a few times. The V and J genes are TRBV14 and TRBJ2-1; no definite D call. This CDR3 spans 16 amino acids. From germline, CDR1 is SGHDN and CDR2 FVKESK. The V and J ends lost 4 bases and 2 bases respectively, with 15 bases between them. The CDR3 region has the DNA TGTGCCAGCAGCCTAGGCGGCGACTGGGCCTACAATGAGCAGTTCTTC. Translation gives CASSLGGDWAYNEQFF.

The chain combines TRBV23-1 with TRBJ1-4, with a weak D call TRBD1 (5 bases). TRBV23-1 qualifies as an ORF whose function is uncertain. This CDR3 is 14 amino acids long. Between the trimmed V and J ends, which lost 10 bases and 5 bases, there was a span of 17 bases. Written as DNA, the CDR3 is TGCGCCAAGCCCAGGGCCGGTTCAAATGAAAAACTGTTTTTT. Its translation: CAKPRAGSNEKLFF.

This CDR3 reads CASESGLAGNEQFF. CDR3 coding DNA: TGCGCCAGCGAATCCGGACTAGCCGGCAATGAGCAGTTCTTC. The chain carries TRBV10-1 and TRBJ2-1; 8 bases map to TRBD2. V shed 8 bases, J shed 6 bases, and the junction held 9 bases outside the gene matches. Germline CDR1 is WNHNN and CDR2 is SYGVQD (reference sequence). There are 14 residues in the CDR3.

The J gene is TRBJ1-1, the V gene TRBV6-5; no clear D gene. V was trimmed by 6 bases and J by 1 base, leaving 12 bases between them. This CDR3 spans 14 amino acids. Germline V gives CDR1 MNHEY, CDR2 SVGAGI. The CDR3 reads CASRTGPQNTEAFF. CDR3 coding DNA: TGTGCCAGCAGAACCGGGCCACAGAACACTGAAGCTTTCTTT.